Listed below are T cell receptor beta chains from one sample, sequenced in a study of blood T cell repertoires in COVID-19. Data came from immunoSEQ multiplex PCR; TCRdb stores just in-frame clones and leaves some out. Here the sample spans under 250,000 clones, 80% to 95% being singletons. Sample: peripheral blood. These receptors originate from a man between 60 and 70 years old with COVID-19, enrolled during active disease. Each CDR3 is given with its conserved first and last residue. Fields, in order: V gene, J gene, CDR3 protein.

V gene: TRBV6-5; J gene: TRBJ1-1; CDR3 protein: CASSYSRTSNTEAFF
V gene: TRBV11-2; J gene: TRBJ2-3; CDR3 protein: CASTGNRVIDTQYF
V gene: TRBV10-2; J gene: TRBJ1-5; CDR3 protein: CASRAEGASPFSNQPQHF
V gene: TRBV28; J gene: TRBJ1-1; CDR3 protein: CASSFSSRAFF
V gene: TRBV18; J gene: TRBJ2-3; CDR3 protein: CASSPTLTDTQYF
V gene: TRBV6-6; J gene: TRBJ2-1; CDR3 protein: CASSYDSGRYNEQFF
V gene: TRBV27; J gene: TRBJ2-1; CDR3 protein: CASSPSVRQGWHNEQFF
V gene: TRBV18; J gene: TRBJ2-7; CDR3 protein: CASSPGLAALGPTKAYKQYF
V gene: TRBV19; J gene: TRBJ1-2; CDR3 protein: CARGAAYGYTF
V gene: TRBV4-1; J gene: TRBJ2-7; CDR3 protein: CASSPDRVEQYF
V gene: TRBV5-1; J gene: TRBJ2-5; CDR3 protein: CASRGSGGTAETQYF
V gene: TRBV5-1; J gene: TRBJ1-2; CDR3 protein: CASSLTGTYGYTF
V gene: TRBV3-1/TRBV3-2; J gene: TRBJ1-2; CDR3 protein: CASSQAGSYGYTF
V gene: TRBV19; J gene: TRBJ1-2; CDR3 protein: CASFASGTGVYGYTF
V gene: TRBV21-1; J gene: TRBJ1-6; CDR3 protein: CASSKEGTGRGNSPLHF
V gene: TRBV19; J gene: TRBJ1-2; CDR3 protein: CASTWGGNYGYTF
V gene: TRBV6-2/TRBV6-3; J gene: TRBJ2-7; CDR3 protein: CASSYLGAEQYF
V gene: TRBV27; J gene: TRBJ2-7; CDR3 protein: CASSPPEGAIGGQYF
V gene: TRBV2; J gene: TRBJ2-3; CDR3 protein: CASSVSGGAVDTQYF
V gene: TRBV3-1/TRBV3-2; J gene: TRBJ2-7; CDR3 protein: CASSMMGQASEQYF
V gene: TRBV6-2/TRBV6-3; J gene: TRBJ1-1; CDR3 protein: CASSPAGVTEAFF
V gene: TRBV5-1; J gene: TRBJ1-2; CDR3 protein: CASSSTGAYGYTF
V gene: TRBV5-1; J gene: TRBJ2-7; CDR3 protein: CASTPTGQGHSYEQYF
V gene: TRBV7-2; J gene: TRBJ2-7; CDR3 protein: CASSSSWTSGTYEQYF
V gene: TRBV5-1; J gene: TRBJ2-5; CDR3 protein: CASSARTSGLKETQYF
V gene: TRBV9; J gene: TRBJ1-2; CDR3 protein: CASSPPGGSYGYTF
V gene: TRBV10-3; J gene: TRBJ2-7; CDR3 protein: CAISGDSYEQYF
V gene: TRBV28; J gene: TRBJ1-5; CDR3 protein: CASRLPGHRTLNQPQHF
V gene: TRBV4-2; J gene: TRBJ1-2; CDR3 protein: CASSQEKSERAYGYTF
V gene: TRBV14; J gene: TRBJ2-1; CDR3 protein: CASSQIWTGAYNEQFF
V gene: TRBV29-1; J gene: TRBJ2-3; CDR3 protein: CSVSLAISTDTQYF
V gene: TRBV6-5; J gene: TRBJ2-7; CDR3 protein: CASRRDSSSYEQYF
V gene: TRBV3-1/TRBV3-2; J gene: TRBJ2-2; CDR3 protein: CASSQVSRAVNTGELFF
V gene: TRBV10-2; J gene: TRBJ1-2; CDR3 protein: CASSKQVANYGYTF
V gene: TRBV20-1; J gene: TRBJ2-3; CDR3 protein: CSARASDTQYF
V gene: TRBV5-8; J gene: TRBJ1-2; CDR3 protein: CASSAGQAGWSYTF
V gene: TRBV3-1/TRBV3-2; J gene: TRBJ1-2; CDR3 protein: CASSPQGVRYGYTF
V gene: TRBV6-5; J gene: TRBJ2-7; CDR3 protein: CASGQVYEQYF
V gene: TRBV20-1; J gene: TRBJ2-7; CDR3 protein: CSASHSGSSYEQYF
V gene: TRBV5-8; J gene: TRBJ2-1; CDR3 protein: CASSLDRVNEQFF
V gene: TRBV30; J gene: TRBJ2-4; CDR3 protein: CAWSEEAGGVDLAKNIQYF
V gene: TRBV5-4; J gene: TRBJ1-1; CDR3 protein: CASSFGLNTEAFF
V gene: TRBV11-2; J gene: TRBJ2-1; CDR3 protein: CASSPGTSGWTYNEQFF
V gene: TRBV2; J gene: TRBJ1-1; CDR3 protein: CASSALGGAEAFF
V gene: TRBV30; J gene: TRBJ2-7; CDR3 protein: CAWSVTAARGGEQYF
V gene: TRBV28; J gene: TRBJ1-5; CDR3 protein: CASSFWQVGQPQHF